This TCR beta chain was identified in a study of T cell responses to AZD1222 COVID-19 vaccine. Findings and limits, study-wide: Donor demographics were predominantly white British with a female majority; clonal diversity may be underestimated.

Some clones are missing from TCRdb's copy, which holds only in-frame ones; the method was immunoSEQ multiplex PCR. The data show under 150,000 clones, roughly 90% seen once. Points on this clone: Antigen: not known.

V lost 2 bases to trimming and J lost 4 bases; unmatched junction nucleotides: 4. CDR1 is SGDLS and CDR2 is YYNGEE in the germline V gene. This CDR3 spans 15 amino acids. The TCR sequence derives from an adult in good health. The specimen comprised peripheral blood, sampled on day 0 of AZD1222 vaccination. The chain employs TRBV9 and TRBJ2-2, with TRBD2 identical over 8 bases. The CDR3 here is CASSVGRVGTGELFF. As DNA, the CDR3 is TGTGCCAGCAGCGTCGGGAGGGTCGGCACCGGGGAGCTGTTTTTT.